This T cell receptor (beta chain) was found in a study of cytomegalovirus exposure and HLA in healthy donors (dated by TCRdb to the late 2010s). Study-wide context: An earlier analysis of 550 to 700 of the donors reported more than 250 Gb of sequence data and 117 million unique TCR beta sequences from about 200 million T cells. An early release covering just under 650 HLA-typed donors comprised 250 to 350 gigabases of sequencing data and around 80 million unique TCR sequences. Among the approximately 400 genotyped donors, 75% to 90% belonged to the genetic ancestry cluster associated with self-reported Caucasian donors. The study aimed to test whether signatures of past pathogen exposure could be identified by cataloging public T cell receptors. The study profiled the T cell repertoires of 666 subjects by immunosequencing and related them to cytomegalovirus serostatus. Along with the approximately 620-subject first cohort, a separate validation cohort of around 120 different subjects was used. The study combined high-throughput TCR immunosequencing, statistical association of individual TCRs with disease status, and machine learning to predict cytomegalovirus infection status. In a later analysis, previously published TCR beta repertoires from 666 donors were re-analyzed and high-resolution HLA genotyping was added so that TCR occurrence patterns could be studied. In the later analysis, no new phenotypic data were used to find candidate immune exposures; instead, reliance was placed on TCR beta sequences and their occurrence across donors. An earlier analysis of several hundred of the donors used high-throughput TCR beta sequencing to judge whether each TCR beta V gene segment behaved as functional or pseudogenic. Donor age, sex, ethnicity and CMV serostatus were collected together with the repertoire data. A later genetic analysis used genome-wide SNP genotypes for about 55% of the 666 donors, treating that subset as a discovery cohort. Every discovery cohort repertoire had been produced on one sequencing platform. Both class I and class II loci were covered by HLA typing, at four-digit resolution. The number of typed donors differed by locus: roughly 629-640 for A, B, C, DRB1 and DQB1; 522 for DQA1; approximately 600 for DPA1; and roughly 490 for DPB1. Because of strong linkage in the cohort, a few DR-DQ haplotypes were treated as single units for association and clustering. Across some 400 genotyped donors of the cohort, an average of about 250,000 unique TCR beta nucleotide sequences per donor were sequenced, and approximately 17% of those sequences were non-productive. What the study reported, not specific to this receptor: Some IMGT-functional V segments, including TRBV6-2 and TRBV6-3, could not be told apart with the 87-base-pair reads, so those segments were excluded. An association between a missense DCLRE1C variant and V-gene and J-gene trimming of TCR beta chains was found in a later genetic analysis and replicated in an independent cohort. The classifier was reported to diagnose cytomegalovirus status with high specificity and sensitivity in both the original cohort and the validation cohort. According to a later analysis, TCR association rates differed among HLA loci, with DRB1 alleles showing the most associated TCRs and HLA-C alleles showing the fewest. At a false discovery rate of 0.05, a later analysis linked 16,000 or so TCR beta sequences to specific HLA alleles. Most TCR sequences were observed very rarely across donors, whereas some public TCRs were present in many individuals. A later analysis found that HLA-associated TCR beta chains were more clonally expanded and had lower generation probabilities than equally common non-associated chains. CMV serostatus was the only immune exposure information available for the cohort. A further reported finding was that TCR beta sequences accurately predicted the HLA-A and HLA-B alleles for most subjects in the first cohort. According to a later analysis, most CMV-associated TCR beta chains appeared to be HLA-restricted, and the HLA associations seemed to be driven largely by CMV exposure. Presence/absence analyses assumed roughly uniform sequencing depth across donors, an assumption that may not hold. In a later analysis, several top co-occurrence clusters were reported to appear linked to parvovirus B19, influenza, CMV and Epstein-Barr virus. In this cohort, only TCR beta chains were sequenced, and detectable features were limited by the absence of alpha or paired-chain data. An earlier analysis of approximately 530 of the donors showed that most TCR beta V segments appeared in productive rearrangements either about 87% or about 30% of the time, which broadly matched IMGT annotations. In the study, some 160 TCR beta chains were listed as associated with cytomegalovirus. A few of the identified cytomegalovirus-associated TCR beta chains were confirmed in vitro to be specific for cytomegalovirus antigens. The sequencing pipeline was judged likely to have produced a cluster of highly shared sequence variants as a technical artifact. According to the authors, the approach could potentially be generalized to other disease states and immunological phenotypes. According to a later genetic analysis, donors in an Asian-associated ancestry cluster had fewer N-insertions in productive TCRs than the approximately 650-donor mean. HLA typing was unavailable for some donors at each locus, so association tests used only the typed subset. When HLA alleles, especially DR and DQ, strongly co-occurred, attributing TCR associations to individual alleles was difficult. Linkage disequilibrium might explain the correlated functional status among segregating V segments, but an unknown experimental factor could not be excluded. Because counts were too low, 15 to 20 rarely observed V segments, including chromosome 9 orphons, were left out of the earlier analysis of 587 of the donors.

Its CDR3 holds 17 amino acids, cysteine through phenylalanine. CDR3 DNA only is kept here, 51 bases in frame from base 1. V sheds 2 bases and J sheds 1 base, leaving 17 bases between their ends. CDR1 and CDR2 are drawn from the germline V gene (reference sequence): SEHNR, FQNEAQ. Library preparation was by the immunoSEQ multiplex PCR assay. A mixture of 60 forward primers for TCR Vbeta segments and 13 reverse primers for TCR Jbeta segments was used in the multiplex PCR. A multiplex PCR assay on genomic DNA amplified the CDR3 region of rearranged TCR beta genes. The Illumina HiSeq System was used to sequence the amplified TCR beta libraries as 87-base-pair reads. The original pipeline was this. In a later analysis, roughly 80 million unique TCR beta chains were counted across the roughly 670 repertoires, and approximately 9.9 million of these chains were shared by at least two donors. Raw reads were error-corrected and collapsed into unique sequences by a nearest-neighbor algorithm in which closely related sequences were merged to remove PCR and sequencing errors. To assign V, D and J gene segments, CDR3 sequences were aligned to IMGT reference sequences. For a sequence to be retained, at least a six-nucleotide match to both a V gene segment and a J gene segment was required. A rearrangement was called productive if the CDR3 had no stop codons and remained in frame with V and J, and every other rearrangement was called non-productive. CDR3 was defined by IMGT convention, running from the second conserved V-encoded cysteine to the conserved J-encoded phenylalanine. In an earlier analysis of around 640 of the donors, sequences lacking an unambiguous match to a single V gene segment were excluded. In an earlier analysis of approximately 610 of the donors, V segments were called functional above 56.7% productive rearrangements and were called segregating when the between-donor standard deviation exceeded 5%. A statistical classification framework was developed to diagnose cytomegalovirus status using the catalog of TCR beta chain sequences. In a later analysis, TCR nucleotide sequences were compared against IMGT/GENE-DB human TR gene sequences so that V and J genes could be assigned. A later analysis assigned CDR3 sequences and most-parsimonious VDJ recombination scenarios with the TCRdist pipeline. In a later analysis, every TCR beta chain was defined by the combination of its CDR3 amino acid sequence and its V-gene family, and reads without a unique V-gene family were dropped. A later analysis removed roughly 590 highly shared, low-generation-probability nucleotide sequences to deal with suspected cross-contamination and a sequencing artifact. In a later analysis, a clonal expansion index was calculated for each public chain from normalized within-repertoire ranks of inferred template counts. A later analysis computed generation probabilities with a VDJ recombination model fitted to out-of-frame rearrangements, and checked the results against IGoR. In a later analysis, TCR-TCR, TCR-HLA and TCR-CMV co-occurrence was scored with hypergeometric tests, and a repertoire-size bias correction was applied to TCR pairs. A later analysis estimated false discovery rates by permuting HLA or CMV assignments 20 times. A later analysis grouped co-occurring TCRs with DBSCAN, adding TCRdist sequence similarity when clustering within HLA-allele-positive subsets. Co-occurrence clustering excluded repertoires with fewer than 30,000 or more than 120,000 public chains, plus five with anomalous nucleotide sharing. The table comes from immuneACCESS by way of TCRdb, which keeps in-frame sequences with V and J called. Part of the clones is missing from these tables; in studies checked, under half for an unresolved V gene and the rest for unknown reasons. V and J calls and clone size are given by that table; D and trimming were obtained from the DNA. For this sample there are 100,000 or so clones; under 85% appear just once. Under 6.5% of the sample is in the top ten clones.

Remarks on this clone: Its antigen is unknown. No qualities accompany the bases; no much larger clone lies one base away.

The cohort comprised some 680 healthy bone marrow donors. All cohort members were sampled while nominally healthy, although unrecorded immune exposures were likely present. The donor was CMV seronegative and was included in the group of 352 seronegative cohort members. A peripheral blood sample was provided by each donor, and peripheral blood mononuclear cells were used for TCR beta sequencing. Genomic DNA was extracted from the blood cell samples with the Qiagen DNeasy Blood Extraction Kit. The chain employs TRBV7-9 and TRBJ2-5, and perhaps TRBD2 as D gene, on 7 matching bases. The TCR comes from a man between 18 and 29 years old in good health and CMV-seronegative. The sequenced material came from PBMCs. The sequenced DNA is TGTGCCAGCAGCTTAAGGGGGGGATTGGGCACCCAAGAGACCCAGTACTTC. Translated, it reads CASSLRGGLGTQETQYF.